A selection of T cell receptor beta chains follows, all from one sample in a study of T cell responses to AZD1222 COVID-19 vaccine. This table comes from immunoSEQ multiplex PCR, and its TCRdb copy is limited to in-frame clones, with some not included. The sample lists some 170,000 clones, roughly 89% occurring once. Sequencing used peripheral blood, obtained on day 0 of AZD1222 vaccination. These receptors came from an adult in good health. The CDR3 runs from the conserved cysteine through the conserved F or W. D genes are given only for firm matches. Rows give clone size only sometimes, using once, few, many, or a class for an expanded clone.

J | D | V | size | DNA | CDR3
TRBJ1-6 | TRBD1 | TRBV7-2 | few | TGTGCCAGCAGGTTACAGGGGTTTGCTTCACCCCTCCACTTT | CASRLQGFASPLHF
TRBJ2-3 | NA | TRBV9 | once | TGTGCCAGCAGCGCCCTCGGGCGGAAGCCAGATACGCAGTATTTT | CASSALGRKPDTQYF
TRBJ2-1 | NA | TRBV5-1 | NA | TGCGCCAGCAGCTTGGTACAGGGAAGGAGGAGACCGGGCGATGAGCAGTTCTTC | CASSLVQGRRRPGDEQFF
TRBJ1-4 | NA | TRBV6-5 | once | TGTGCCAGCAGTTACGGTGGACCGCCTAATGAAAAACTGTTTTTT | CASSYGGPPNEKLFF
TRBJ2-2 | TRBD2 | TRBV4-2 | once | TGTGCCAGCAGCCAAGATTTCGCGGGGGGGCCGGCCGGGGAGCTGTTTTTT | CASSQDFAGGPAGELFF
TRBJ1-1 | NA | TRBV12-3/TRBV12-4 | NA | TGTGCCAGCCGGATGAACACTGAAGCTTTCTTT | CASRMNTEAFF
TRBJ2-7 | NA | TRBV4-2 | NA | TGTGCCAGCAGCCAAGGAGGGAGCTCCTACGAGCAGTACTTC | CASSQGGSSYEQYF
TRBJ2-3 | TRBD1 | TRBV7-6 | once | TGTGCCAGCGGCAGGGGGCTAAGGGCAGATACGCAGTATTTT | CASGRGLRADTQYF
TRBJ2-3 | NA | TRBV7-7 | NA | TGTGCCAGCAGCTTAGACGGCACAGATACGCAGTATTTT | CASSLDGTDTQYF
TRBJ2-3 | TRBD1 | TRBV3-1/TRBV3-2 | NA | TGTGCCAGCACCCGGACAGGGGGCACAGATACGCAGTATTTT | CASTRTGGTDTQYF
TRBJ2-5 | NA | TRBV5-4 | NA | TGTGCCAGCAGCCTTCGACTTGACGGGGACCAGTACTTC | CASSLRLDGDQYF
TRBJ1-4 | TRBD1 | TRBV28 | once | TGTGCCAGCAGTGGACAGACAGGGGTATTAGAAAAACTGTTTTTT | CASSGQTGVLEKLFF
TRBJ2-7 | TRBD1 | TRBV30 | NA | TGTGCCTGGAGCGGGACAGCCTCCTACGCGGAGCAGTACTTC | CAWSGTASYAEQYF
TRBJ2-2 | TRBD1 | TRBV28 | NA | TGTGCCAGCAGAGCCGGGACAGGGGTTACCGGGGAGCTGTTTTTT | CASRAGTGVTGELFF
TRBJ2-1 | TRBD2 | TRBV27 | many | TGTGCCAGCAGTTTTAGCGGGATCAATGAGCAGTTCTTC | CASSFSGINEQFF
TRBJ2-1 | TRBD2 | TRBV14 | NA | TGTGCCAGCAGCCAAGGACTAGCGGGAGGGGGATACAATGAGCAGTTCTTC | CASSQGLAGGGYNEQFF
TRBJ1-1 | NA | TRBV6-5 | NA | TGTGCCAGCAGTACAACCCAATACACTGAAGCTTTCTTT | CASSTTQYTEAFF
TRBJ1-6 | NA | TRBV3-1/TRBV3-2 | NA | TGTGCCAGCAGCCAAGGTCAATTCGGTTCACCCCTCCACTTT | CASSQGQFGSPLHF
TRBJ2-2 | TRBD1 | TRBV28 | once | TGTGCCAGCAAGGGACAGGGGGTCGGGGGGGAGCTGTTTTTT | CASKGQGVGGELFF
TRBJ1-2 | NA | TRBV30 | NA | TGTGCCTGGAGTTTCCGAGGGCCCTATGGCTACACCTTC | CAWSFRGPYGYTF
TRBJ2-7 | TRBD2 | TRBV2 | NA | TGTGCCAGCAAAGTTAGGACTAGCGGGAACGAGCAGTACTTC | CASKVRTSGNEQYF
TRBJ1-1 | NA | TRBV4-2 | NA | TGTGCCAGCAGCCAAGGGGAACCAAAGAACACTGAAGCTTTCTTT | CASSQGEPKNTEAFF
TRBJ2-1 | TRBD2 | TRBV7-2 | NA | TGTGCCAGCAGCGCCGCGGCGGGGGGTCTAAATGAGCAGTTCTTC | CASSAAAGGLNEQFF
TRBJ1-2 | NA | TRBV28 | few | TGTGCCAGCAGTTTATTCACTACTAACTATGGCTACACCTTC | CASSLFTTNYGYTF
TRBJ1-2 | NA | TRBV9 | NA | TGTGCCAGCAGCGTGGATGGCTACACCTTC | CASSVDGYTF
TRBJ1-6 | NA | TRBV19 | NA | TGTGCCAGTAGTATAAGACAGCGTTTGGATTCACCCCTCCACTTT | CASSIRQRLDSPLHF
TRBJ2-1 | NA | TRBV3-1/TRBV3-2 | once | TGTGCCAGCAGTCGTGGGGGATATGAGCAGTTCTTC | CASSRGGYEQFF
TRBJ1-1 | NA | TRBV6-5 | NA | TGTGCCAGCAGTTTAAGGCTCTCGCCGAACACTGAAGCTTTCTTT | CASSLRLSPNTEAFF
TRBJ1-4 | TRBD1 | TRBV5-1 | few | TGCGCCAGCAGCTTAAAACAGGGGGGAAATGAAAAACTGTTTTTT | CASSLKQGGNEKLFF
TRBJ2-1 | NA | TRBV9 | few | TGTGCCAGCAGCGTAGTGGCGGGCGCCAATGAGCAGTTCTTC | CASSVVAGANEQFF
TRBJ1-1 | TRBD1 | TRBV5-4 | NA | TGTGCCAGCAGCCCCGTTGACAGGGCGGTTATCACTGAAGCTTTCTTT | CASSPVDRAVITEAFF